These 11 T cell receptor beta chains originate from one sample sequenced in a study of beta chain features in type 1 diabetes. Study-level results: Type 1 diabetes patients had TCRB CDR3s that were shorter (moderately but significantly so) in all four CD4+ subsets.

The authors reverse transcribed all of the isolated RNA, so sequencing captured expressed TCRB transcripts. Profiling relied on immunoSEQ multiplex PCR, and the TCRdb table lists in-frame clones only, not all of them. The sample carries about 660,000 clones, around 15% recorded once. The antigens these receptors bind are not known. The sequenced sample was naive CD4+ T cells from blood. The receptors stem from a man between 18 and 29 years old with type 1 diabetes.

The chain recombines TRBV4-2 with TRBJ2-3; 7 nucleotides line up with TRBD1. The CDR3 spans 15 residues. Germline CDR1 reads LGHNA; CDR2 reads YNFKEQ. The J segment lost 1 base and the V segment lost 2 bases, leaving 3 bases of the junction unmatched. The CDR3 reads CASSQRQGGTDTQYF. CDR3 DNA: TGTGCCAGCAGCCAAAGACAGGGAGGCACAGATACGCAGTATTTT.

This clone was counted a few times. The CDR3: CASSFSSGTGGYTF. The CDR3 DNA sequence: TGTGCCAGCAGTTTTTCCTCAGGGACAGGTGGCTACACCTTC. The chain has TRBV6-5 and TRBJ1-2, with 8 bases lining up with TRBD1. The trim removed 4 bases at V and 7 bases at J, leaving 8 bases unmatched. Germline-derived CDR1 and CDR2 are MNHEY and SVGAGI. CDR3 length equals 14 residues.

The chain links TRBV19 to TRBJ1-4; D gene uncertain. Looked up from germline, CDR1 is LNHDA and CDR2 is SQIVND (reference sequence). Trimming left V 4 bases short and J 4 bases short, with 7 bases between. This CDR3 region has 13 residues. The chain's CDR3 is CASSTRINEKLFF. CDR3 sequence (DNA): TGTGCCAGTAGTACCAGGATTAATGAAAAACTGTTTTTT.

This chain joins TRBV10-3 and TRBJ2-1; 7 bases fit TRBD1. Germline V gene data show CDR1 as ENHRY and CDR2 as SYGVKD. V dropped 6 bases and J dropped 10; count of bases not matched to a gene: 6. The CDR3 is 12 amino acids. The CDR3 region has the DNA TGTGCCATCAGAGGTTCGACAGGGGAGCAGTTCTTC. It codes for CAIRGSTGEQFF.

The chain combines TRBV30 with TRBJ1-5, with a weak D call TRBD1 (5 bases). The length of the CDR3 is 13 residues. Germline CDR1 reads GTSNPN; CDR2 reads SVGIG (reference sequence). The V end was cut by 4 bases, the J end by 3 bases, with 10 bases between. DNA of the CDR3: TGTGCCTGGAACCGACAGTCCAATCAGCCCCAGCATTTT. Residues: CAWNRQSNQPQHF.

In this sample, this clone turned up a few times. The CDR3 coding sequence is TGCAGCGTTCATTGGACCCAGATGGACAGGGAGGCTTTCTTT. As protein: CSVHWTQMDREAFF. The chain uses TRBV29-1 and TRBJ1-1; 8 nucleotides match TRBD1. J was trimmed by 11 bases and V by 5 bases; bases with no gene match: 16. CDR1 is SQVTM, CDR2 ANQGSEA, per germline. The CDR3 covers 14 residues.

This rearrangement joins TRBV7-9 to TRBJ2-5; 16 bases line up with TRBD2. CDR1 is SEHNR, CDR2 FQNEAQ, per germline (reference sequence). The CDR3 length is 18 residues. V shed 5 bases and J 5 bases; nucleotides not matched to a gene: 11. CDR3 in amino acids: CASSPSGTSGRAQETQYF. CDR3 nucleotides: TGTGCCAGCAGCCCCAGCGGGACTAGCGGGAGGGCCCAGGAGACCCAGTACTTC.

This clone appeared a single time. The same CDR3 is also encoded by other DNA sequences in this sample. The chain employs TRBV7-6 and TRBJ1-1; D is possibly TRBD1 (5 bases). Germline V gene data show CDR1 as SGHVS and CDR2 as FNYEAQ. The CDR3 is 13 residues long. V dropped 4 bases and J dropped 1 base, with 7 bases sitting between them. This chain's CDR3 is CASSSQGNTEAFF. The CDR3 coding sequence is TGTGCCAGCAGCTCGCAGGGGAACACTGAAGCTTTCTTT.

Only a few counts were recorded for this clone. The chain has TRBV6-5 and TRBJ1-2; 9 bases line up with TRBD1. Germline V CDR1 and CDR2: MNHEY, SVGAGI. Trimming took 6 bases from V and 8 from J; bases not matched to a gene: 7. CDR3 length equals 13 residues. In nucleotides, the CDR3 is TGTGCCAGCAGGACTACAGGGGGCGAAGGCTACACCTTC. The encoded protein is CASRTTGGEGYTF.

This chain joins TRBV4-1 and TRBJ2-6, with 10 bases aligning to TRBD1. Unmatched junction bases numbered 10, after V lost 4 bases and J lost 1 base. The germline gives CDR1 MGHRA, CDR2 YSYEKL. CDR3 length equals 19 residues. CDR3 region: CASSRTPGQGISGANVLTF. The CDR3 DNA is TGCGCCAGCAGCCGGACTCCGGGACAGGGGATATCTGGGGCCAACGTCCTGACTTTC.

This clone appeared a few times. The junction does not match germline at one end; this may be a read error. This chain uses TRBV2 with TRBJ2-7, with TRBD2 identical over 8 bases. The germline V gene encodes CDR1 SNHLY and CDR2 FYNNEI. CDR3 length: 11 residues. CDR3 loop: CASRAGGSAHF. The CDR3 region has the DNA TGTGCCAGCAGGGCGGGGGGCAGTGCGCACTTC.